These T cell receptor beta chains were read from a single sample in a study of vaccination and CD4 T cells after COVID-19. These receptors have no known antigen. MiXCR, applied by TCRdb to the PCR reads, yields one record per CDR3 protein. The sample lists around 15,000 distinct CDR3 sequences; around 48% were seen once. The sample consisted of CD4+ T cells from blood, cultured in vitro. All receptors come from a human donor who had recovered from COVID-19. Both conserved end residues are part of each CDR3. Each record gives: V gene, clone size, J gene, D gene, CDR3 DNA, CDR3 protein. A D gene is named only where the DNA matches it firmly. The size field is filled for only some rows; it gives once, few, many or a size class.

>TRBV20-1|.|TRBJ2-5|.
TGCAGTGCTAGCCACCCCCTTACCTCACAAGAGACCCAGTACTTC
CSASHPLTSQETQYF
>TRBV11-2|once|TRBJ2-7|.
TGTGCCAGCAGCTTAGGGTGGGAGGCCTCCCGCGAGCAGTACTTC
CASSLGWEASREQYF
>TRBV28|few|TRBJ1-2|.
TGTGCCAGCAGCCAGGTCGGCTATGGCTACACCTTC
CASSQVGYGYTF
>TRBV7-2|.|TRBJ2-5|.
TGTGCCAGCAGCTTCCCGGGAGTAGAGACCCAGTACTTC
CASSFPGVETQYF
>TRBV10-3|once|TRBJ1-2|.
TGTGCCATCAGTGAAGTATCGACAGCTGGCTACACCTTC
CAISEVSTAGYTF
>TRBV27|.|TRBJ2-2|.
TGTGCCAGCAGTCCGACGAACACCGGGGAGCTGTTTTTT
CASSPTNTGELFF
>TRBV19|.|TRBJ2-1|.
TGTGCCAGTACACGAACTAGAAGGTCTGAGCAGTTCTTC
CASTRTRRSEQFF
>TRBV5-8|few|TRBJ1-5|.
TGTGCCAGCAGCTTGGAAGCAGCTTCGGATAGCAATCAGCCCCAGCATTTT
CASSLEAASDSNQPQHF
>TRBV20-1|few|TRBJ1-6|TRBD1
TGCAGTGCTAGAGTTATGACAGGGACAGGGTCACCCCTCCACTTT
CSARVMTGTGSPLHF
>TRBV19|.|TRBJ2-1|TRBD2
TGTGCCAGTAGTATCGCGGGAGGCCTCTACAATGAGCAGTTCTTC
CASSIAGGLYNEQFF
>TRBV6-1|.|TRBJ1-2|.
TGTGCCAGCAGTGGGACGAAGACGCGGGGCTACACCTTC
CASSGTKTRGYTF
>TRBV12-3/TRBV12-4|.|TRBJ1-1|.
TGTGCCACCACCGTGATGGGGAACACTGAAGCTTTCTTT
CATTVMGNTEAFF
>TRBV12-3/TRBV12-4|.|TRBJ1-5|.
TGTGCCAGCAGTTTAGCCGGACACCTGCCCCAGCATTTT
CASSLAGHLPQHF
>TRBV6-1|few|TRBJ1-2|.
TGTGCCAGCAGTGGTGGAACAGGGTCCTATGGCTACACCTTC
CASSGGTGSYGYTF
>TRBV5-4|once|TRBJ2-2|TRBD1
TGTGCCAGCAGCCCCGGGACAGTAGAGAACACCGGGGAGCTGTTTTTT
CASSPGTVENTGELFF
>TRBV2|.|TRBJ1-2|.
TGTGCCAGCAGTGAACCCAGGGGCAATAACTATGGCTACACCTTC
CASSEPRGNNYGYTF
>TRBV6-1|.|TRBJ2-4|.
TGTGCCAGCAGTCCCAGGGGGGGTCCTAAAAACATTCAGTACTTC
CASSPRGGPKNIQYF
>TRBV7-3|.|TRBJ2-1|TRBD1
TGTGCCAGCAGCTTGGGTTGGGACAGGGGCAATGAGCAGTTCTTC
CASSLGWDRGNEQFF
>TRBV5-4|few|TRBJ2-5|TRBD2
TGTGCCAGCAGCGCGGGGGGAATAGGCCAAGAGACCCAGTACTTC
CASSAGGIGQETQYF
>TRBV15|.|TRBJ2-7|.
TGTGCCACCAGCTCCGGCGACCCCTTAAGAAGGGGCTACGAGCAGTACTTC
CATSSGDPLRRGYEQYF
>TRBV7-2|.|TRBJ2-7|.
TGTGCCAGCAGACGCTCCTACGAGCAGTACTTC
CASRRSYEQYF
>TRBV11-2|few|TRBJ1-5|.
TGTGCCAGCAGCTTGACAGACAATCAGCCCCAGCATTTT
CASSLTDNQPQHF
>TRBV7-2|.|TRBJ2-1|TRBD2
TGTGCCAGCAGCTTAAGTACTAGCGGGCCCCCCTCCTACAATGAGCAGTTCTTC
CASSLSTSGPPSYNEQFF
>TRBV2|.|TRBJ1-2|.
TGTGCCCTGGGGTCGACTAACTATGGCTACACCTTC
CALGSTNYGYTF
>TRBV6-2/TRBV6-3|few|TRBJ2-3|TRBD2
TGTGCCAGCATCCAAGGCGGACAGGGACTAGCGGGAACAGATACGCAGTATTTT
CASIQGGQGLAGTDTQYF
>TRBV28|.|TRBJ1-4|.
TGTGCCAGCAGCCCACCGGTGAGGGGGAGAGCCTTAAATTTT
CASSPPVRGRALNF
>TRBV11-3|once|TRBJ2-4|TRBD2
TGTGCCAGCAGCCCAGGACTAGCGGGAGGAGTGGACATTCAGTACTTC
CASSPGLAGGVDIQYF
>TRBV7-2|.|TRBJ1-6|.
TGTGCCAGCAGCTTAAGGGGAGGGGCGATCGGAAGGTCACCCCTCCACTTT
CASSLRGGAIGRSPLHF
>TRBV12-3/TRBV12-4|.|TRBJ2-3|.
TGTGCCAGCAGACCAGGAGTTACAGATACGCAGTATTTT
CASRPGVTDTQYF